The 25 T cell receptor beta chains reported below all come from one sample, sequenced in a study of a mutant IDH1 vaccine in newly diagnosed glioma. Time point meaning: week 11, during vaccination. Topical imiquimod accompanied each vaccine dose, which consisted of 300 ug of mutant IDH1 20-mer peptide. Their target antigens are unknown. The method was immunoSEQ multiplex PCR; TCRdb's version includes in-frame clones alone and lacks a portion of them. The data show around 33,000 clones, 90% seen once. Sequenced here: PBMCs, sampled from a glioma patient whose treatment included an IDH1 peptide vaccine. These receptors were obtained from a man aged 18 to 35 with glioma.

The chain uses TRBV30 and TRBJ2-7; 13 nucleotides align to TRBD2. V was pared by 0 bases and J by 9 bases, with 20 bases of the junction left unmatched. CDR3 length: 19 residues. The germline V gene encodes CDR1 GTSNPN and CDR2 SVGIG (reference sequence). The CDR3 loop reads CAWSVLGAGGLAGAVPQYF. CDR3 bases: TGTGCCTGGAGTGTACTGGGGGCCGGTGGACTAGCGGGAGCCGTACCGCAGTACTTC.

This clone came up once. The CDR3 sequence is CASSLAGTLGDEQFF. The CDR3 bases are TGTGCCAGCAGCTTAGCTGGGACCCTCGGAGATGAGCAGTTCTTC. V usage is TRBV7-9 and J usage is TRBJ2-1; D tentatively reads TRBD1 or TRBD2 (5 bases each). Trimming cost V 0 bases and J 8 bases, with 14 bases left between them. Germline V lookup: CDR1 SEHNR, CDR2 FQNEAQ (reference sequence). CDR3 length equals 15 residues.

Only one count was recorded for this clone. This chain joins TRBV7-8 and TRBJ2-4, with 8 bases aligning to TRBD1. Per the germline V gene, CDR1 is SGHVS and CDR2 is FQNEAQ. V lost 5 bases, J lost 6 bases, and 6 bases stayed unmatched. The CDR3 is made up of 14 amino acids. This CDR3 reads CASSPRGQGNIQYF. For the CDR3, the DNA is TGTGCCAGCAGCCCAAGAGGACAGGGAAACATTCAGTACTTC.

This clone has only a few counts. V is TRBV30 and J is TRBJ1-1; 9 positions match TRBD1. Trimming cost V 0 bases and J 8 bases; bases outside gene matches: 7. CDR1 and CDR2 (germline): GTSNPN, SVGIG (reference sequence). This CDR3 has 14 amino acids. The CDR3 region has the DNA TGTGCCTGGAGTGTGGGGGGACAGGGTGGAGAAGCTTTCTTT. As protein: CAWSVGGQGGEAFF. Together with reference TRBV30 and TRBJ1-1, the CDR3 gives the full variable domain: SQTIHQWPATLVQPVGSPLSLECTVEGTSNPNLYWYRQAAGRGLQLLFYSVGIGQISSEVPQNLSASRPQDRQFILSSKKLLLSDSGFYLCAWSVGGQGGEAFFGQGTRLTVV.

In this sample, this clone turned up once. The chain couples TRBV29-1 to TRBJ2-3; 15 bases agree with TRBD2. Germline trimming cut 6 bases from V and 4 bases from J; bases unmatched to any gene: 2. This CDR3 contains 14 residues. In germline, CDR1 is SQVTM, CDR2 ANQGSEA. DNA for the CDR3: TGCAGCGTGAGGACTAGCGGGAGGGCAGATACGCAGTATTTT. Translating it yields CSVRTSGRADTQYF.

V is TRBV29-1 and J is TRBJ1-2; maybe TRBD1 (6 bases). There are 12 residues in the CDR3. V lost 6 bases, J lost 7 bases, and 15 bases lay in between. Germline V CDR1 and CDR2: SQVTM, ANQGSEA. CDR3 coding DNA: TGCAGCGTCGACAACAGGGTTGCTGGCTACACCTTC. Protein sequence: CSVDNRVAGYTF.

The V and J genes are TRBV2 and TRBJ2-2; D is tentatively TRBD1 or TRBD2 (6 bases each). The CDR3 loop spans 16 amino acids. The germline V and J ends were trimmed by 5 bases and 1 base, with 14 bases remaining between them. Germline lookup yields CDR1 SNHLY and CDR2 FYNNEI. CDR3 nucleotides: TGTGCCAGCAGTCGCCGGGGGCAGGTGAACACCGGGGAGCTGTTTTTT. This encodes CASSRRGQVNTGELFF.

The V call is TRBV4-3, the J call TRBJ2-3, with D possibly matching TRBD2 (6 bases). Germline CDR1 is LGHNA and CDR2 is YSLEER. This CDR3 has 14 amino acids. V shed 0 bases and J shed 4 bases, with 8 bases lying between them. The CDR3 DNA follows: TGCGCCAGCAGCCAAGAGTGGGGGGCAGATACGCAGTATTTT. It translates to CASSQEWGADTQYF.

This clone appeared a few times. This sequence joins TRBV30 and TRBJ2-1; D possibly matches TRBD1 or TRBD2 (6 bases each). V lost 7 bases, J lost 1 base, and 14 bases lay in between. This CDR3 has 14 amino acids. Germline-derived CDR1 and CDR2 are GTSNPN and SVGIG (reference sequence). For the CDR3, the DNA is TGTGCCTCCCTAGGGGGGAGGTCCTACAATGAGCAGTTCTTC. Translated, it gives CASLGGRSYNEQFF.

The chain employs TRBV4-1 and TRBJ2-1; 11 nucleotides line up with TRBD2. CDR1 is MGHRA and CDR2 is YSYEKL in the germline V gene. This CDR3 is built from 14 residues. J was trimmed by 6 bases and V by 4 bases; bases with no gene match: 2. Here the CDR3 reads CASSRLAGGNEQFF. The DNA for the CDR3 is TGCGCCAGCAGCCGGCTAGCGGGGGGCAATGAGCAGTTCTTC.

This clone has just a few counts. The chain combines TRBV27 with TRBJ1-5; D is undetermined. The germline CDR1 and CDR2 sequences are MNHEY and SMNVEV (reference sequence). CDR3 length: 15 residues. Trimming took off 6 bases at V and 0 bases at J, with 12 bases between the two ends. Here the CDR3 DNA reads TGTGCCAGCAGGTCCAGTAACTATAGCAATCAGCCCCAGCATTTT. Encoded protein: CASRSSNYSNQPQHF.

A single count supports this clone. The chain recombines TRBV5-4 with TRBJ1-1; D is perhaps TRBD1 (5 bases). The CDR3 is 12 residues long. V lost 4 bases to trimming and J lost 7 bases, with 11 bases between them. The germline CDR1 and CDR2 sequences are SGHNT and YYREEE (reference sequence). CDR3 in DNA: TGTGCCAGCAGCCAGGGACGGCATGAAGCTTTCTTT. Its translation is CASSQGRHEAFF.

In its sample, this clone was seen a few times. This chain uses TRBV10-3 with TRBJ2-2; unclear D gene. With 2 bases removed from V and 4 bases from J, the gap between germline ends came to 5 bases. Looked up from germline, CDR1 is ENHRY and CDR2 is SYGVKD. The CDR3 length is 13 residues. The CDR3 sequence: CAISESATGELFF. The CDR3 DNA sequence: TGTGCCATCAGTGAGAGTGCCACCGGGGAGCTGTTTTTT.

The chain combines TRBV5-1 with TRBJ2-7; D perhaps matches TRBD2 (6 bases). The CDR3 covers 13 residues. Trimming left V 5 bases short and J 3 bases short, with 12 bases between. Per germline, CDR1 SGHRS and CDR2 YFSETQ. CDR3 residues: CASRDRGNYEQYF. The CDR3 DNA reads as TGCGCCAGCAGAGATCGGGGGAACTACGAGCAGTACTTC.

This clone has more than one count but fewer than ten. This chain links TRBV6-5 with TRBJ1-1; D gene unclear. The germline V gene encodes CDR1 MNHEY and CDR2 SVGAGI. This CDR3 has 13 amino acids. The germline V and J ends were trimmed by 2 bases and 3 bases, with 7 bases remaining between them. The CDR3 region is CASSYRAHTEAFF. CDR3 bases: TGTGCCAGCAGTTACCGGGCCCACACTGAAGCTTTCTTT.

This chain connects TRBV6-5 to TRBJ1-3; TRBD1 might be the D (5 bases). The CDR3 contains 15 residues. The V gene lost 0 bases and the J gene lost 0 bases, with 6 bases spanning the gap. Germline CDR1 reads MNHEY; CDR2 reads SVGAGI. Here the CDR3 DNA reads TGTGCCAGCAGTTACTCGAGGGGCTCTGGAAACACCATATATTTT. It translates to CASSYSRGSGNTIYF.

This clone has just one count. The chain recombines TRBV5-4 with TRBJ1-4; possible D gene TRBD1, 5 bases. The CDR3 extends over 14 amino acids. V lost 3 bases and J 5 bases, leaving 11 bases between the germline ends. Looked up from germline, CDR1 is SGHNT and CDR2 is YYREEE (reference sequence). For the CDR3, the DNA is TGTGCCAGCAGCTCCGGGACGGCAAATGAAAAACTGTTTTTT. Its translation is CASSSGTANEKLFF.

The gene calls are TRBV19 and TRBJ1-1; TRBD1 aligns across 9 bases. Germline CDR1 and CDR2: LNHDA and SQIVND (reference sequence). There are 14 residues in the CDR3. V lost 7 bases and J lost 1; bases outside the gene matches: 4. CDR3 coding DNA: TGTGCCAGTACCCCGGACAGGGGGAACACTGAAGCTTTCTTT. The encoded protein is CASTPDRGNTEAFF. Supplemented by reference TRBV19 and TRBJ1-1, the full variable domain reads DGGITQSPKYLFRKEGQNVTLSCEQNLNHDAMYWYRQDPGQGLRLIYYSQIVNDFQKGDIAEGYSVSREKKESFPLTVTSAQKNPTAFYLCASTPDRGNTEAFFGQGTRLTVV.

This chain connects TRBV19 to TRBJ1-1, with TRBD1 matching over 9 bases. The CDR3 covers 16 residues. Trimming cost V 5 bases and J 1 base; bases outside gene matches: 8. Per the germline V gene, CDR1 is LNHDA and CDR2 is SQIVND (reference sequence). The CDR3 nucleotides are TGTGCCAGTAGTTCCCGAAGGGGACAGGGGAACACTGAAGCTTTCTTT. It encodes CASSSRRGQGNTEAFF.

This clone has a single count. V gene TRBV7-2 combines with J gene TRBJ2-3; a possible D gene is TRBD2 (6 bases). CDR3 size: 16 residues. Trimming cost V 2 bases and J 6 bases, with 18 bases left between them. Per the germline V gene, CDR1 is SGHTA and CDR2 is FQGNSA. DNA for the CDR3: TGTGCCAGCAGCTTACTTATCCGGGAGATCGCCGATACGCAGTATTTT. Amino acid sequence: CASSLLIREIADTQYF.

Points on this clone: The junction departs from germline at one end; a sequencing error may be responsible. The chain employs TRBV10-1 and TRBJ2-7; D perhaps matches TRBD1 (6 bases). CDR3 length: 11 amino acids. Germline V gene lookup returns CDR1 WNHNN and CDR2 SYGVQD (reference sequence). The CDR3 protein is CASSRDIWSRF. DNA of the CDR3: TGCGCCAGCAGCCGGGACATTTGGTCTCGGTTC.

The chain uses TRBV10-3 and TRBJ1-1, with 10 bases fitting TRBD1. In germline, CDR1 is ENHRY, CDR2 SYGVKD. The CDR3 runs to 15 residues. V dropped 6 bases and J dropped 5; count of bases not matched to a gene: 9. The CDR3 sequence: CAIRNPGQGLTEAFF. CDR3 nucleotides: TGTGCCATCAGGAACCCGGGACAGGGGCTGACTGAAGCTTTCTTT.

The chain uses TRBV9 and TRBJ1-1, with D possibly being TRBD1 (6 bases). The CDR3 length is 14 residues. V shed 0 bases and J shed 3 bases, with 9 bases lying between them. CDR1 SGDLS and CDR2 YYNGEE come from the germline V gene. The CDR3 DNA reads TGTGCCAGCAGCGTAGGGCACAGGGACACTGAAGCTTTCTTT. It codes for CASSVGHRDTEAFF.

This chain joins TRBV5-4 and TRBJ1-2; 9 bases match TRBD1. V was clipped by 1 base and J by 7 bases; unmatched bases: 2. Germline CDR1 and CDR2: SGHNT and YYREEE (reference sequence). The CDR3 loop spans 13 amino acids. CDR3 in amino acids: CASSLTGGTGYTF. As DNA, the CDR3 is TGTGCCAGCAGCTTGACAGGGGGCACTGGCTACACCTTC.

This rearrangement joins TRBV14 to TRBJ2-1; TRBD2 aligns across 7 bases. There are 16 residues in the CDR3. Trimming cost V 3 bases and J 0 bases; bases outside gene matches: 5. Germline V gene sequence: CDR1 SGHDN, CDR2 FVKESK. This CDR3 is CASSHLAESSYNEQFF. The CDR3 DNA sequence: TGTGCCAGCAGCCATCTAGCGGAAAGCTCCTACAATGAGCAGTTCTTC. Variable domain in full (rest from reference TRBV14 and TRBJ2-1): EAGVTQFPSHSVIEKGQTVTLRCDPISGHDNLYWYRRVMGKEIKFLLHFVKESKQDESGMPNNRFLAERTGGTYSTLKVQPAELEDSGVYFCASSHLAESSYNEQFFGPGTRLTVL.